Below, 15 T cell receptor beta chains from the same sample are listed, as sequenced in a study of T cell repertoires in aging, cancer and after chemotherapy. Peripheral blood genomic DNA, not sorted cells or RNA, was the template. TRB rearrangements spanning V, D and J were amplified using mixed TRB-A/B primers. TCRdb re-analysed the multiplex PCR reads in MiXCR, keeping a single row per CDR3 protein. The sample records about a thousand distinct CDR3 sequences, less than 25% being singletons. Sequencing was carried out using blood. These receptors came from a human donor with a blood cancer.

Written as DNA, the CDR3 is TGTGCCAGCAGCTCGGGACTAGCGGGCGGCTACACCTTC. Translated, it gives CASSSGLAGGYTF. The chain joins TRBV7-2 to TRBJ1-2; tentative D call: TRBD1 (5 bases). Germline V CDR1 and CDR2: SGHTA, FQGNSA. Trimming shortened V by 4 bases and J by 8 bases, and 14 bases separated the two germline ends. CDR3 size: 13 residues.

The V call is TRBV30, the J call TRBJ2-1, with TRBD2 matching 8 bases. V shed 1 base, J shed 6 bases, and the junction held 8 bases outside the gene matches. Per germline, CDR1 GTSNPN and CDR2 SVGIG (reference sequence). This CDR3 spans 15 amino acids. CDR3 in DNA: TGTGCCTGGAGTGGGCTAGCGGGCGGGGGCAATGAGCAGTTCTTC. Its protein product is CAWSGLAGGGNEQFF.

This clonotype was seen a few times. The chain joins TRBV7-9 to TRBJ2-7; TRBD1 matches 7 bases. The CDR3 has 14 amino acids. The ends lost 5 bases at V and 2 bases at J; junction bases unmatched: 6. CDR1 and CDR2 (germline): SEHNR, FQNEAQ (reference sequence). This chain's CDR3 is CASSGSGQTYEQYF. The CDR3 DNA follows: TGTGCCAGCAGCGGTTCGGGACAGACCTACGAGCAGTACTTC.

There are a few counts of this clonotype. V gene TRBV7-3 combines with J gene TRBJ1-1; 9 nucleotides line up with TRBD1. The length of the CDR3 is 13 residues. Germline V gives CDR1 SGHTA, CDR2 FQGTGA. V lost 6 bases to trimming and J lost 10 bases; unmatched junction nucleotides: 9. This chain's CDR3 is CASSHTGGLPAFF. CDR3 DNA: TGTGCCAGCAGTCACACAGGGGGCCTTCCAGCTTTCTTT.

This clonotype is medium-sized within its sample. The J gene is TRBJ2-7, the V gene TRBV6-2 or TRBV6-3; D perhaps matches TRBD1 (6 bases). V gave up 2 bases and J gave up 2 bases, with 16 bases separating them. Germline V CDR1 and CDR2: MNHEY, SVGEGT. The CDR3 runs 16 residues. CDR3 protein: CASSYRTGTTPYEQYF. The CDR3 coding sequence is TGTGCCAGCAGTTACCGCACCGGGACAACTCCCTACGAGCAGTACTTC.

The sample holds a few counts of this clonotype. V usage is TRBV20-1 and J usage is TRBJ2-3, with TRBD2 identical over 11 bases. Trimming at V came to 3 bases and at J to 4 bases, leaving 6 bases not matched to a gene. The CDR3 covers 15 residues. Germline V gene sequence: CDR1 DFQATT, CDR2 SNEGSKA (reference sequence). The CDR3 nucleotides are TGCAGTGCTAGGCCACTAGCGGGAGCAGCAGATACGCAGTATTTT. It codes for CSARPLAGAADTQYF.

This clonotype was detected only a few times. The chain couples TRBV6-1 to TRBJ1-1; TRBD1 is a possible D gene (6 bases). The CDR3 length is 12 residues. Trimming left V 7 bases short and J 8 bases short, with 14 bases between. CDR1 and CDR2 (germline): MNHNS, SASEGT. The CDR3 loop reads CASIVGGTEAFF. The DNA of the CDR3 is TGTGCCAGCATCGTGGGGGGGACAGAAGCTTTCTTT.

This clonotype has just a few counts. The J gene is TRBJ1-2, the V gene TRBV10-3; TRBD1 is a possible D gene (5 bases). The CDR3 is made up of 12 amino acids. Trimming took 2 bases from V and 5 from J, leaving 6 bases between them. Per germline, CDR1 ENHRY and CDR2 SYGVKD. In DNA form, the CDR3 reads TGTGCCATCAGTGAGGGGGGGTATGGCTACACCTTC. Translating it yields CAISEGGYGYTF.

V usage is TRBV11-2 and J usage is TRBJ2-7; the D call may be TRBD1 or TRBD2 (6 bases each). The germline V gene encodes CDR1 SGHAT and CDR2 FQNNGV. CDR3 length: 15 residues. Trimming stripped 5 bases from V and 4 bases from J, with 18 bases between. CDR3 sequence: CASSPGWGARYEQYF. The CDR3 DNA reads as TGTGCCAGCAGCCCGGGGTGGGGGGCTAGGTACGAGCAGTACTTC.

CDR3 protein: CSATLEGGIYNEQFF. Here the CDR3 DNA reads TGCAGTGCTACACTAGAGGGAGGGATATACAATGAGCAGTTCTTC. The V gene is TRBV20-1, the J gene TRBJ2-1; 7 bases agree with TRBD2. CDR1 is DFQATT, CDR2 SNEGSKA, per germline (reference sequence). The CDR3 extends over 15 amino acids. The trim removed 4 bases at V and 4 bases at J, leaving 10 bases unmatched.

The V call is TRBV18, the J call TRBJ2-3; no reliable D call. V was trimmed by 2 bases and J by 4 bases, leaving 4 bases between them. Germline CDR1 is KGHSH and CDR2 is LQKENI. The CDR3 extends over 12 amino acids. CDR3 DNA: TGTGCCAGCTCACCAGTGCCAGATACGCAGTATTTT. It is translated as CASSPVPDTQYF.

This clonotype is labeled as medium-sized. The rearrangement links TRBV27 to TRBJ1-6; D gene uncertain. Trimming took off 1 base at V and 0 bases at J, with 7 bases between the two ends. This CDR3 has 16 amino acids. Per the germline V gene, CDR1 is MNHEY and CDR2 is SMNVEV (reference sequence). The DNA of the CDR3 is TGTGCCAGCAGTTTATGGGCGAGCTCCTATAATTCACCCCTCCACTTT. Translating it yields CASSLWASSYNSPLHF.

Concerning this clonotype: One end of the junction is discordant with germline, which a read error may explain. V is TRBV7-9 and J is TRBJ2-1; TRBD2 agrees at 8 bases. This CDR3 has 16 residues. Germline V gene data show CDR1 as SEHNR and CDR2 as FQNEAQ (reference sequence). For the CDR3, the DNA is TGCGCCGGCAGCTCCTTGGTGGGACTAGGAGTCTATGAGCAGTTCTTC. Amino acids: CAGSSLVGLGVYEQFF.

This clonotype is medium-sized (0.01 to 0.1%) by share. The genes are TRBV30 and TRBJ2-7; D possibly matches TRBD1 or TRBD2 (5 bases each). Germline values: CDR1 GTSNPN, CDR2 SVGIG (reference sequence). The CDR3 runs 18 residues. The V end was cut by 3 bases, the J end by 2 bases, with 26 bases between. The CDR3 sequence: CAWSSNVVQGARAYEQYF. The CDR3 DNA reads TGTGCCTGGAGCTCCAATGTGGTTCAGGGTGCGAGGGCCTACGAGCAGTACTTC.

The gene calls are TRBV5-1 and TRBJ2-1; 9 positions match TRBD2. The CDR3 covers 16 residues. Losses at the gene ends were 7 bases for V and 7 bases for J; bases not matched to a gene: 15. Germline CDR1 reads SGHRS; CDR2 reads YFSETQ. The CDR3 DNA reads TGCGCCAGCGTCCGGGGGAGCGGGAGGTCGGAGAATGAGCAGTTCTTC. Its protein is CASVRGSGRSENEQFF.